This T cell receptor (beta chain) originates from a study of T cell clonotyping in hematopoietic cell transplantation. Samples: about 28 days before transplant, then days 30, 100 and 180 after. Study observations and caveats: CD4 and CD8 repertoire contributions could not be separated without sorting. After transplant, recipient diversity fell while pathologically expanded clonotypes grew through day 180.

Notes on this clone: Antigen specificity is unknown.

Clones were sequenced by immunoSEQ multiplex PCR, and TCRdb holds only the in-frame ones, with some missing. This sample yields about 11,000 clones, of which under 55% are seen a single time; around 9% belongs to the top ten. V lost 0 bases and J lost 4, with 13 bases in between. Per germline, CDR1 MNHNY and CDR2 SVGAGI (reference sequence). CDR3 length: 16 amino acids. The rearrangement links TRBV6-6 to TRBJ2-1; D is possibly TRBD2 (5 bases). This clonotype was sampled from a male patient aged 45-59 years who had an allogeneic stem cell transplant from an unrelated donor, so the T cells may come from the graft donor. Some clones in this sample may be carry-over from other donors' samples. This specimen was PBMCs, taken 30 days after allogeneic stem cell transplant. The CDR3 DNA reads TGTGCCAGCAGTTACTCGGCTACGGACTTTTACAATGAGCAGTTCTTC. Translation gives CASSYSATDFYNEQFF.